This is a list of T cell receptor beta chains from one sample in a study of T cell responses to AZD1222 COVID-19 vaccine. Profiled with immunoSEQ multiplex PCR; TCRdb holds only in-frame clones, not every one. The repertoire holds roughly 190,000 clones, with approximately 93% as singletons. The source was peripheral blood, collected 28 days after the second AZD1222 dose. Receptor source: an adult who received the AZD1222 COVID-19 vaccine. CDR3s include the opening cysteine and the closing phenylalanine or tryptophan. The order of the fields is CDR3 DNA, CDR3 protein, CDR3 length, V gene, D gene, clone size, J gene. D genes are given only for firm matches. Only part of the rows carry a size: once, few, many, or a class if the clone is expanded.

cdr3_nt: TGTGCCAGTCACAACGTGGGATACACAGATACGCAGTATTTT
cdr3_aa: CASHNVGYTDTQYF
cdr3_length: 14
v_call: TRBV7-2
d_call: -
clone_size: -
j_call: TRBJ2-3

cdr3_nt: TGTGCCAGCGGGCTCTCGGTTGGCTACACCTTC
cdr3_aa: CASGLSVGYTF
cdr3_length: 11
v_call: TRBV6-5
d_call: -
clone_size: -
j_call: TRBJ1-2

cdr3_nt: TGTGCCAGCAGTTATTCTACACTGGGTAATGGCTACACCTTC
cdr3_aa: CASSYSTLGNGYTF
cdr3_length: 14
v_call: TRBV6-5
d_call: -
clone_size: -
j_call: TRBJ1-2

cdr3_nt: TGTGCCAGCAGTTTATGGACTAGCGGGATGAACAATGAGCAGTTCTTC
cdr3_aa: CASSLWTSGMNNEQFF
cdr3_length: 16
v_call: TRBV28
d_call: TRBD2
clone_size: -
j_call: TRBJ2-1

cdr3_nt: TGTGCCAGCTCACGAGACGTCGGGACTACGTACGAGCAGTACTTC
cdr3_aa: CASSRDVGTTYEQYF
cdr3_length: 15
v_call: TRBV18
d_call: TRBD2
clone_size: -
j_call: TRBJ2-7

cdr3_nt: TGTGCCAGCAGTACTGCGGACTTGGCAACTAATGAAAAACTGTTTTTT
cdr3_aa: CASSTADLATNEKLFF
cdr3_length: 16
v_call: TRBV28
d_call: -
clone_size: -
j_call: TRBJ1-4

cdr3_nt: TGTGCCAGCAGTGAAGGAAGGGGGCGGGAGACTGAAGCTTTCTTT
cdr3_aa: CASSEGRGRETEAFF
cdr3_length: 15
v_call: TRBV2
d_call: TRBD1
clone_size: -
j_call: TRBJ1-1

cdr3_nt: TGTGCCAGCAGCTTAGATCGGTATGGCTACACCTTC
cdr3_aa: CASSLDRYGYTF
cdr3_length: 12
v_call: TRBV11-3
d_call: -
clone_size: few
j_call: TRBJ1-2

cdr3_nt: TGTGCCACCCATACCGGGACAGGGAACACTGAAGCTTTCTTT
cdr3_aa: CATHTGTGNTEAFF
cdr3_length: 14
v_call: TRBV25-1
d_call: TRBD1
clone_size: -
j_call: TRBJ1-1

cdr3_nt: TGTGCCAGCAGCTACTCCTTGCTGACAGGTCGAGATCAGCCCCAGCATTTT
cdr3_aa: CASSYSLLTGRDQPQHF
cdr3_length: 17
v_call: TRBV16
d_call: -
clone_size: -
j_call: TRBJ1-5

cdr3_nt: TGCGCCAGCAGCGCTCCAGGGGCCCCCTCTGGAAACACCATATATTTT
cdr3_aa: CASSAPGAPSGNTIYF
cdr3_length: 16
v_call: TRBV5-1
d_call: -
clone_size: few
j_call: TRBJ1-3

cdr3_nt: TGTGCCAGCAGCCCCATCCCCCGGGACAGCTCTCAAGAGACCCAGTACTTC
cdr3_aa: CASSPIPRDSSQETQYF
cdr3_length: 17
v_call: TRBV11-3
d_call: TRBD1
clone_size: -
j_call: TRBJ2-5

cdr3_nt: TGTGCCAGCAGTCCACTTATGCCCCTTACAGGGGACACTGAAGCTTTCTTT
cdr3_aa: CASSPLMPLTGDTEAFF
cdr3_length: 17
v_call: TRBV28
d_call: TRBD1
clone_size: -
j_call: TRBJ1-1

cdr3_nt: TGTGCCAGCTCACCCGGACAGGCTCGCCCTTTTATGACTTTT
cdr3_aa: CASSPGQARPFMTF
cdr3_length: 14
v_call: TRBV18
d_call: TRBD1
clone_size: -
j_call: TRBJ1-4

cdr3_nt: TGTGCCAGCAGGAACAGGGGAGACACTGAAGCTTTCTTT
cdr3_aa: CASRNRGDTEAFF
cdr3_length: 13
v_call: TRBV7-8
d_call: TRBD1
clone_size: once
j_call: TRBJ1-1

cdr3_nt: TGTGCCAGCAGCGTAGTTCTAGCGGGAGGCACAGATACGCAGTATTTT
cdr3_aa: CASSVVLAGGTDTQYF
cdr3_length: 16
v_call: TRBV9
d_call: TRBD2
clone_size: -
j_call: TRBJ2-3

cdr3_nt: TGTGCCAGCAGCAACGGACTAGCGGGAGGGCGTGGCTCCTACAATGAGCAGTTCTTC
cdr3_aa: CASSNGLAGGRGSYNEQFF
cdr3_length: 19
v_call: TRBV7-8
d_call: TRBD2
clone_size: once
j_call: TRBJ2-1

cdr3_nt: TGTGCCAGCAGCCGTTTTAATCTCCCACTCAATGAGCAGTTCTTC
cdr3_aa: CASSRFNLPLNEQFF
cdr3_length: 15
v_call: TRBV14
d_call: -
clone_size: -
j_call: TRBJ2-1

cdr3_nt: TGTGCCAGCAATCAGGGACCCTACGAGCAGTACTTC
cdr3_aa: CASNQGPYEQYF
cdr3_length: 12
v_call: TRBV2
d_call: -
clone_size: -
j_call: TRBJ2-7

cdr3_nt: TGCGCCAGCAGCCCGGGACAATTACTTGGCTACACCTTC
cdr3_aa: CASSPGQLLGYTF
cdr3_length: 13
v_call: TRBV5-1
d_call: -
clone_size: -
j_call: TRBJ1-2

cdr3_nt: TGTGCCAGTAGTAACAGGGGGCGAATGTACGAGCAGTACTTC
cdr3_aa: CASSNRGRMYEQYF
cdr3_length: 14
v_call: TRBV19
d_call: TRBD1
clone_size: -
j_call: TRBJ2-7

cdr3_nt: TGTGCCAGCAGTTTGAGGAGGGCCTACGAGCAGTACTTC
cdr3_aa: CASSLRRAYEQYF
cdr3_length: 13
v_call: TRBV28
d_call: -
clone_size: -
j_call: TRBJ2-7

cdr3_nt: TGTGCCAGCAGCTTAACGGGAGGACGGCCCTACGAGCAGTACTTC
cdr3_aa: CASSLTGGRPYEQYF
cdr3_length: 15
v_call: TRBV7-3
d_call: -
clone_size: -
j_call: TRBJ2-7

cdr3_nt: TGTGCCAGCAGTGAATGGGACAGGGGGCACTACGAGCAGTACTTC
cdr3_aa: CASSEWDRGHYEQYF
cdr3_length: 15
v_call: TRBV2
d_call: TRBD1
clone_size: -
j_call: TRBJ2-7

cdr3_nt: TGTGCCAGCAGAGTTGGACAGGCGGTGGAGCAGTACTTC
cdr3_aa: CASRVGQAVEQYF
cdr3_length: 13
v_call: TRBV11-2
d_call: TRBD1
clone_size: -
j_call: TRBJ2-7

cdr3_nt: TGCGCCAGCAGCTTTCAAGGTGGAGGTAACACCGGGGAGCTGTTTTTT
cdr3_aa: CASSFQGGGNTGELFF
cdr3_length: 16
v_call: TRBV5-1
d_call: -
clone_size: -
j_call: TRBJ2-2

cdr3_nt: TGTGCCAGCAGCCACCTAATCCCGCGACAGGTCCTTAACAATGAGCAGTTCTTC
cdr3_aa: CASSHLIPRQVLNNEQFF
cdr3_length: 18
v_call: TRBV3-1/TRBV3-2
d_call: -
clone_size: -
j_call: TRBJ2-1

cdr3_nt: TGCAGCGTTAAGTTACTCGGGGTCACTGAAGCTTTCTTT
cdr3_aa: CSVKLLGVTEAFF
cdr3_length: 13
v_call: TRBV29-1
d_call: -
clone_size: -
j_call: TRBJ1-1

cdr3_nt: TGCGCCAGCAGCTTCCAGTCCGCCTCCCCACCCGGGGAGCTGTTTTTT
cdr3_aa: CASSFQSASPPGELFF
cdr3_length: 16
v_call: TRBV5-1
d_call: -
clone_size: -
j_call: TRBJ2-2

cdr3_nt: TGTGCCAGCACCCAGAGGTTGGCCTCGGGCGAGTATTTT
cdr3_aa: CASTQRLASGEYF
cdr3_length: 13
v_call: TRBV7-9
d_call: -
clone_size: -
j_call: TRBJ2-3

cdr3_nt: TGTGCCTGGAGTGTAAACAGCTATGGCTACACCTTC
cdr3_aa: CAWSVNSYGYTF
cdr3_length: 12
v_call: TRBV30
d_call: -
clone_size: -
j_call: TRBJ1-2

cdr3_nt: TGTGCCAGCAGCGTAGGACAGACCTACGAGCAGTACTTC
cdr3_aa: CASSVGQTYEQYF
cdr3_length: 13
v_call: TRBV9
d_call: -
clone_size: few
j_call: TRBJ2-7

cdr3_nt: TGTGCCAGTAGTAAAGGCAGGGGGGTTAGCAATCAGCCCCAGCATTTT
cdr3_aa: CASSKGRGVSNQPQHF
cdr3_length: 16
v_call: TRBV19
d_call: TRBD1
clone_size: once
j_call: TRBJ1-5

cdr3_nt: TGTGCCAGCAGCGGCAGACATGGCTACACCTTC
cdr3_aa: CASSGRHGYTF
cdr3_length: 11
v_call: TRBV11-3
d_call: -
clone_size: -
j_call: TRBJ1-2

cdr3_nt: TGTGCCAGCAGCCCCGGGACTAGCGGCCCAACCCAGTACTTC
cdr3_aa: CASSPGTSGPTQYF
cdr3_length: 14
v_call: TRBV5-4
d_call: TRBD2
clone_size: -
j_call: TRBJ2-5

cdr3_nt: TGTGCCTGGAGGGGACAGGGGAGCTCCTACAATGAGCAGTTCTTC
cdr3_aa: CAWRGQGSSYNEQFF
cdr3_length: 15
v_call: TRBV30
d_call: TRBD1
clone_size: -
j_call: TRBJ2-1

cdr3_nt: TGTGCCAGCAGCTTTAGGGAGGTGCCTCAGCCCCAGCATTTT
cdr3_aa: CASSFREVPQPQHF
cdr3_length: 14
v_call: TRBV7-4
d_call: -
clone_size: once
j_call: TRBJ1-5

cdr3_nt: TGTGCCATCAGTGGGGGACAGGGTAATCAGCCCCAGCATTTT
cdr3_aa: CAISGGQGNQPQHF
cdr3_length: 14
v_call: TRBV10-3
d_call: TRBD1
clone_size: -
j_call: TRBJ1-5

cdr3_nt: TGTGCCAGTAGTATGACAGGATTCTCCTACGAGCAGTACTTC
cdr3_aa: CASSMTGFSYEQYF
cdr3_length: 14
v_call: TRBV19
d_call: -
clone_size: few
j_call: TRBJ2-7

cdr3_nt: TGTGCCAGCAGTTTCAGACTAGCGGGAGAGACCGGCCACGAGCAGTACTTC
cdr3_aa: CASSFRLAGETGHEQYF
cdr3_length: 17
v_call: TRBV28
d_call: TRBD2
clone_size: -
j_call: TRBJ2-7

cdr3_nt: TGTGCCAGCAGCTTAGCGCTGGGGGTGCTGGGGACCCAGTACTTC
cdr3_aa: CASSLALGVLGTQYF
cdr3_length: 15
v_call: TRBV7-2
d_call: -
clone_size: -
j_call: TRBJ2-5

cdr3_nt: TGTGCCAGCAGCTTATACAGGGAGGTGGGAAACACCATATATTTT
cdr3_aa: CASSLYREVGNTIYF
cdr3_length: 15
v_call: TRBV7-9
d_call: -
clone_size: -
j_call: TRBJ1-3

cdr3_nt: TGTGCCAGCGGACGAGGGACCCCGACAGATACGCAGTATTTT
cdr3_aa: CASGRGTPTDTQYF
cdr3_length: 14
v_call: TRBV2
d_call: -
clone_size: -
j_call: TRBJ2-3

cdr3_nt: TGTGCCAGCAGCTTGGGTCCCTACTACGAGCAGTACTTC
cdr3_aa: CASSLGPYYEQYF
cdr3_length: 13
v_call: TRBV5-4
d_call: -
clone_size: -
j_call: TRBJ2-7

cdr3_nt: TGTGCCATCAGTGGGACACAGGGGCTCACAGATACGCAGTATTTT
cdr3_aa: CAISGTQGLTDTQYF
cdr3_length: 15
v_call: TRBV10-3
d_call: TRBD1
clone_size: -
j_call: TRBJ2-3

cdr3_nt: TGTGCCAGCACCCCCAGCGAGAACACCGGGGAGCTGTTTTTT
cdr3_aa: CASTPSENTGELFF
cdr3_length: 14
v_call: TRBV2
d_call: -
clone_size: -
j_call: TRBJ2-2

cdr3_nt: TGTGCCAGCTCACCAGAAAGGGACAGGGGCAGCTCCTACGAGCAGTACTTC
cdr3_aa: CASSPERDRGSSYEQYF
cdr3_length: 17
v_call: TRBV18
d_call: TRBD1
clone_size: -
j_call: TRBJ2-7

cdr3_nt: TGTGCCTGGAGTTTGGGACAGGTGAATGAGCAGTTCTTC
cdr3_aa: CAWSLGQVNEQFF
cdr3_length: 13
v_call: TRBV30
d_call: TRBD1
clone_size: -
j_call: TRBJ2-1

cdr3_nt: TGTGCCAGCAGCCGTGGGGGACCCCTCCACTTT
cdr3_aa: CASSRGGPLHF
cdr3_length: 11
v_call: TRBV7-2
d_call: -
clone_size: -
j_call: TRBJ1-6

cdr3_nt: TGTGCCAGCAGCTTAGTACCGGACTCAAACTATGGCTACACCTTC
cdr3_aa: CASSLVPDSNYGYTF
cdr3_length: 15
v_call: TRBV7-6
d_call: -
clone_size: -
j_call: TRBJ1-2

cdr3_nt: TGTGCCAGCAGCTTATTTGCCAATCAGCCCCAGCATTTT
cdr3_aa: CASSLFANQPQHF
cdr3_length: 13
v_call: TRBV11-2
d_call: -
clone_size: -
j_call: TRBJ1-5

cdr3_nt: TGTGCCATTACACGGGGACGCACAGATACGCAGTATTTT
cdr3_aa: CAITRGRTDTQYF
cdr3_length: 13
v_call: TRBV30
d_call: -
clone_size: -
j_call: TRBJ2-3

cdr3_nt: TGTGCCAGCAGCAAGGACACAGATACGCAGTATTTT
cdr3_aa: CASSKDTDTQYF
cdr3_length: 12
v_call: TRBV12-3/TRBV12-4
d_call: -
clone_size: -
j_call: TRBJ2-3

cdr3_nt: TGTGCCAGCAGTCGAGGGACTAGCGGGAGGGGCAATGAGCAGTTCTTC
cdr3_aa: CASSRGTSGRGNEQFF
cdr3_length: 16
v_call: TRBV6-6
d_call: TRBD2
clone_size: -
j_call: TRBJ2-1

cdr3_nt: TGTGCCAGCAGCTGGGCCTCAGGGCAGGGGGCAATCGGGGAGCTGTTTTTT
cdr3_aa: CASSWASGQGAIGELFF
cdr3_length: 17
v_call: TRBV7-3
d_call: TRBD1
clone_size: -
j_call: TRBJ2-2

cdr3_nt: TGTGCCAGCAGTTTACCTGATTCCCAGGCCCAGCATTTT
cdr3_aa: CASSLPDSQAQHF
cdr3_length: 13
v_call: TRBV28
d_call: -
clone_size: -
j_call: TRBJ1-5

cdr3_nt: TGTGCCAGCGAGATCGAGACAGGGAGAACCGGGGAGCTGTTTTTT
cdr3_aa: CASEIETGRTGELFF
cdr3_length: 15
v_call: TRBV6-6
d_call: TRBD1
clone_size: -
j_call: TRBJ2-2

cdr3_nt: TGTGCCAGCTCACCTCAGTCCAGCCAGAATCAGCCCCAGCATTTT
cdr3_aa: CASSPQSSQNQPQHF
cdr3_length: 15
v_call: TRBV18
d_call: -
clone_size: -
j_call: TRBJ1-5

cdr3_nt: TGTGCCAGCAGCTTGATTCGCGGGACAGGGGCTAACAATGAGCAGTTCTTC
cdr3_aa: CASSLIRGTGANNEQFF
cdr3_length: 17
v_call: TRBV5-4
d_call: TRBD1
clone_size: -
j_call: TRBJ2-1